This entry is about one T cell receptor beta chain. Antigen unknown. The same CDR3 is also encoded by other DNA sequences in this sample. Some clones are missing from TCRdb's copy, which holds only in-frame ones; the method was immunoSEQ multiplex PCR. The sample holds approximately 37,000 clones, roughly 50% seen once. The sample is drawn from a study of a mutant IDH1 vaccine in newly diagnosed glioma. CDR1 is MNHEY and CDR2 is SVGAGI in the germline V gene. The CDR3 is made up of 15 amino acids. Losses at the gene ends were 3 bases for V and 4 bases for J; bases not matched to a gene: 4. Time point here: week 5, during vaccination. Each vaccine dose was 300 ug of mutant IDH1 20-mer peptide, with topical imiquimod.

The source of this sequence is a woman aged 18-29 years with glioma. The chain has TRBV6-5 and TRBJ2-2; TRBD1 matches 8 bases. The input for sequencing was PBMCs, taken from a glioma patient whose treatment included an IDH1 peptide vaccine. The CDR3 region is CASSYDRGGTGELFF. In DNA, the CDR3 is TGTGCCAGCAGTTATGACAGGGGTGGCACCGGGGAGCTGTTTTTT.